The text below deals with one TCR beta chain. What this receptor recognizes is not known. Per-base quality was not reported, and no clone a single base away is much larger than it. The junction carries 11 bases between V and J, which are trimmed by 5 bases and 7 bases respectively. CDR3 length: 12 amino acids, cysteine to phenylalanine. Only the CDR3 DNA stays, 36 bases, in frame from base 1. Sequences MNHEY (CDR1) and SVGAGI (CDR2) are obtained from the germline V gene. The data originate from a study of blood T cell repertoires in COVID-19 (dated by TCRdb to the early 2020s). About the study as a whole: Collaborator samples came from the United States, Italy and Spain and covered acute and convalescent phases of COVID-19. The prospective study material was composed of cDNA or gDNA derived from T cells, B-cell-depleted T cells, or PBMCs. The dataset comprised deeply sampled blood TCRbeta repertoires from subjects exposed to, actively infected with, or recovered from COVID-19. The repertoires were released in a freely available public database meant as a resource for research on the immune response to SARS-CoV-2. The samples were drawn from the first 160 participants of the ongoing ImmuneRACE study and from 1,254 subjects provided by 6 global collaborators. Nearly every sample came with metadata listing a de-identified subject ID, COVID-19 status, age in years and sex. Where HLA class I and class II types were available, the types were taken from metadata supplied by the sample provider, not from assay-based typing.

The immunoSEQ Assay, a bias-controlled multiplex PCR, was used to amplify TCRbeta CDR3 regions from genomic DNA. In the paper's pipeline: Within the assay, amplification of reference gene primers was used to estimate how many nucleated cells each sample contained. Sequence reads were collapsed and filtered to measure the absolute abundance of every unique TCRbeta CDR3 rearrangement. For each sample, productive Simpson clonality was calculated by taking the square root of Simpson's diversity index across productive rearrangements. The clones in this table, taken by TCRdb from immuneACCESS, are in-frame only. Not every clone is retained; where verified, under half of the shortfall comes from an unresolved V gene, and the cause of the rest is unknown. From that table come the V and J calls and clone size; the DNA was used to work out D and trimming. In this sample the table shows tens of thousands of clones, 80% to 90% of which occur a single time. About 7.6% of the sample is taken by the ten largest.

General conclusions and limits of the study: How much clinical and demographic metadata was included differed by source and by participant, and the metadata was provided uncurated.

The collaborating institutions used their own protocols to collect whole blood in K2EDTA tubes. For TCRbeta analysis, collaborators shipped samples as frozen whole blood, isolated PBMCs, or DNA extracted from either of those sample types. The rearranged segments are TRBV6-5 and TRBJ1-1; 5 matching bases give a weak D call of TRBD1. The origin of this receptor is a human donor in a cohort sampled during active COVID-19. The sample consisted of peripheral blood. The DNA reads as follows: TGTGCCAGCAGTCCGGGGGGGTATGAAGCTTTCTTT. This yields the protein CASSPGGYEAFF.